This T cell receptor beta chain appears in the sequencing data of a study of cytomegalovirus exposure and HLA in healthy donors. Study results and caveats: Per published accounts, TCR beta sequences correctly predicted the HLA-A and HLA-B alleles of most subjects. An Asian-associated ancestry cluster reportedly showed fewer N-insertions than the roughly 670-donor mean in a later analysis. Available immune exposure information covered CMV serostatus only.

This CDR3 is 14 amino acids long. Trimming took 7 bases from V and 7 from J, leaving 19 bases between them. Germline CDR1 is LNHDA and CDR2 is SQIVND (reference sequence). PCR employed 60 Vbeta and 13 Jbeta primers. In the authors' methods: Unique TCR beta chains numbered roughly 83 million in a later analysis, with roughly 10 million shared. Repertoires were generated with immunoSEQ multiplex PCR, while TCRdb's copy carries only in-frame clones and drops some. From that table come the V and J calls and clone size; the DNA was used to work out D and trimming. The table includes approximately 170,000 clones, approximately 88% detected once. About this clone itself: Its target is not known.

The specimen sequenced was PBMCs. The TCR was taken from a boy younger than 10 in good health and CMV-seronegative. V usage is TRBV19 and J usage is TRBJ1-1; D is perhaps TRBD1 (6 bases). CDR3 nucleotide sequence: TGTGCCAGTACCGAATTCGGGGGGGCCCGTGAAGCTTTCTTT. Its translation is CASTEFGGAREAFF.